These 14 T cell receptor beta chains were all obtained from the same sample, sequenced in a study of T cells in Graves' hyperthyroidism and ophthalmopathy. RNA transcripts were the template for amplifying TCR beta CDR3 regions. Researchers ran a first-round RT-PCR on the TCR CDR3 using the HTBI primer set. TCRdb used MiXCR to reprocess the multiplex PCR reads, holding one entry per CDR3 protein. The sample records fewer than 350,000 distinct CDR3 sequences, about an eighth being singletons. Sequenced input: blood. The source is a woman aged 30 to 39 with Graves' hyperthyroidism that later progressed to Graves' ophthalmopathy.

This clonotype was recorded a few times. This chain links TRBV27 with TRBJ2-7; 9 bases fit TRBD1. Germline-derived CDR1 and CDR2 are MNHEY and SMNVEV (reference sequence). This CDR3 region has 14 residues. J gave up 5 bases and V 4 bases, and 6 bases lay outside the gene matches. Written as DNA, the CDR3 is TGTGCCAGCAGTTCCGAACAGGGGGCCCACGAGCAGTACTTC. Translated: CASSSEQGAHEQYF.

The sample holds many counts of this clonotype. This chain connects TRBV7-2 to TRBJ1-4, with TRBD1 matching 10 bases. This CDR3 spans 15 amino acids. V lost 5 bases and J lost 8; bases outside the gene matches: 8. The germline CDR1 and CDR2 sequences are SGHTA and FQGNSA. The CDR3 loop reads CASSGSGTGEEKLFF. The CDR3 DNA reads TGTGCCAGCAGCGGATCCGGGACAGGGGAAGAAAAACTGTTTTTT.

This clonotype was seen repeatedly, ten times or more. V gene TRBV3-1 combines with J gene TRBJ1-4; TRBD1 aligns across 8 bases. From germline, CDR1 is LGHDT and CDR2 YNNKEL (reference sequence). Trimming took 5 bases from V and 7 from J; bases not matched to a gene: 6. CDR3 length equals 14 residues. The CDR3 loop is CASSFGQGGEKLFF. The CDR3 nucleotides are TGTGCCAGCAGCTTCGGACAGGGCGGTGAAAAACTGTTTTTT.

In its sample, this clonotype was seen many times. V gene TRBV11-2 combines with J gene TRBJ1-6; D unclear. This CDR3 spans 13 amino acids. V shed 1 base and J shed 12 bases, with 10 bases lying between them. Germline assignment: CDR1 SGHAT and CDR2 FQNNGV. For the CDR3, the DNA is TGTGCCAGCAGCTTAGCTTTTGAGGGACCCCTCCACTTT. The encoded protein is CASSLAFEGPLHF.

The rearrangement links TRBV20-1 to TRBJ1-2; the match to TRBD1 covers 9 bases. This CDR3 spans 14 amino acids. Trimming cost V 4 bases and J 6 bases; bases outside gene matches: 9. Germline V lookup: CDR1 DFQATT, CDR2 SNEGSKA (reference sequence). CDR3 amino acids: CSAITGGYGDGYTF. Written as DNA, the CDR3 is TGCAGTGCTATAACAGGGGGCTATGGCGATGGCTACACCTTC.

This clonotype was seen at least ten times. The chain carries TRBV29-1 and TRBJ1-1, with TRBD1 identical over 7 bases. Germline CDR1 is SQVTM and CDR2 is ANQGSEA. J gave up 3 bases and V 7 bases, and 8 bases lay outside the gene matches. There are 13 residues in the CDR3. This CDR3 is CSAVQGGYTEAFF. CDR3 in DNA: TGCAGCGCAGTCCAGGGGGGGTACACTGAAGCTTTCTTT.

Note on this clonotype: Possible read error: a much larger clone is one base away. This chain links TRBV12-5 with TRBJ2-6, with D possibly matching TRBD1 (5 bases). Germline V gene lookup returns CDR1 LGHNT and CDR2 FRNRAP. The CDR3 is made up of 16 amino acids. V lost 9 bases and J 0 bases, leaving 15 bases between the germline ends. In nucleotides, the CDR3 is TGTGCTAGCGGTACCTCCGACAGCTCTGGGGCCAACGTCCTGACTTTC. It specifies CASGTSDSSGANVLTF.

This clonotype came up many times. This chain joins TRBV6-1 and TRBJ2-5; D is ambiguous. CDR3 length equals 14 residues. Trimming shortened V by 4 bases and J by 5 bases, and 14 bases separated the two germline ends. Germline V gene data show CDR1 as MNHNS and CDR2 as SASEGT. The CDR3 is CASSVMSFGETQYF. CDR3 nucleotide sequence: TGTGCCAGCAGTGTCATGAGTTTTGGGGAGACCCAGTACTTC.

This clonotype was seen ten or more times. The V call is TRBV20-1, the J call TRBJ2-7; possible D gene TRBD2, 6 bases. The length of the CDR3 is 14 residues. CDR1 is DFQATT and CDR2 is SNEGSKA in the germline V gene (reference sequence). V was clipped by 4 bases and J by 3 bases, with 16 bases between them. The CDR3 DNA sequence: TGCAGTGCTACAAATCCTGGGGGGTTCTACGAGCAGTACTTC. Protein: CSATNPGGFYEQYF.

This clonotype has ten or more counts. Here the CDR3 DNA reads TGTGCCAGCAGGCGGGGCGCAAATACCTACGAGCAGTACTTC. It translates to CASRRGANTYEQYF. The chain recombines TRBV6-1 with TRBJ2-7; possibly TRBD2 for D (6 bases). The length of the CDR3 is 14 residues. The V and J ends lost 6 bases and 2 bases respectively, with 14 bases between them. CDR1 and CDR2 from the germline V gene are MNHNS and SASEGT.

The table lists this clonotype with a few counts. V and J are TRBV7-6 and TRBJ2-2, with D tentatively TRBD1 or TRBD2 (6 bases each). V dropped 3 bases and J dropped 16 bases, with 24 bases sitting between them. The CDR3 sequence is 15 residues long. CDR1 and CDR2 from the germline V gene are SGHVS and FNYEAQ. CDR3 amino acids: CASSFQAGNRQDQFF. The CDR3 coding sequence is TGTGCCAGCAGCTTCCAAGCGGGTAATAGACAGGATCAGTTTTTT.

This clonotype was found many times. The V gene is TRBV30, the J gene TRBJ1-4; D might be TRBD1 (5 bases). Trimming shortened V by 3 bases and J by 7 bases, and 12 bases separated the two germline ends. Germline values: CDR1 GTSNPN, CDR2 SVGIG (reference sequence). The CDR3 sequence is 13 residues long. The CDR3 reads CAWSGGGGEKLFF. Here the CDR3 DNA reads TGTGCCTGGAGCGGGGGTGGAGGTGAAAAACTGTTTTTT.

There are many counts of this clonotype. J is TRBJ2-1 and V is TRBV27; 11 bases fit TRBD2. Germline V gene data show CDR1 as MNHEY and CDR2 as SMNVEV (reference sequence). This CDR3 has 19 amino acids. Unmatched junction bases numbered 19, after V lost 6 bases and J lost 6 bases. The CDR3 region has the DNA TGTGCCAGCAGCCTAAGCGGGCAAATAGCGGGAGGGCCAATCAATGAGCAGTTCTTC. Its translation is CASSLSGQIAGGPINEQFF.

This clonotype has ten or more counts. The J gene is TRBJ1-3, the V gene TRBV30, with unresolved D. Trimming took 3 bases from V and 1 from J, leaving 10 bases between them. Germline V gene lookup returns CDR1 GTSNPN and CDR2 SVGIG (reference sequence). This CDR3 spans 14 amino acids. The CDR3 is CAWRALGSGNTIYF. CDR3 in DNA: TGTGCCTGGAGGGCCCTAGGATCTGGAAACACCATATATTTT.